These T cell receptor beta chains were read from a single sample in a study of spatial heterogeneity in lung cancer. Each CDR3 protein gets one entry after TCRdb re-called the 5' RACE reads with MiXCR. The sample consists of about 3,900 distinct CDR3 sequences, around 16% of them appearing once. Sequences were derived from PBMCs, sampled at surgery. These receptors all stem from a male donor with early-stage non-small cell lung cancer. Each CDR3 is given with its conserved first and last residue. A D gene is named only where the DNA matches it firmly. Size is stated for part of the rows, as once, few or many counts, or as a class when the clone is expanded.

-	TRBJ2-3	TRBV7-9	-	TGTGCCAGCAGTATGACCCTTTCTAGCACAGATACGCAGTATTTT	CASSMTLSSTDTQYF
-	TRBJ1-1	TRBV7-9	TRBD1	TGTGCCAGCAGCTTCCGCGGGACAGATGGTGAAGCTATCTTT	CASSFRGTDGEAIF
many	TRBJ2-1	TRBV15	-	TGTGCCACCAGCAGAGGAAGAACTAGCATTGGGCAGTTCTTC	CATSRGRTSIGQFF
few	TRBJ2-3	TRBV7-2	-	TGTGCCAGCAGCCCAGCACCAGGCACAGATACGCAGTATTTT	CASSPAPGTDTQYF
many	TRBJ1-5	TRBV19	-	TGTGCCAGTAGTATCCGGGCGGAGAATCAGCCCCAGCATTTT	CASSIRAENQPQHF
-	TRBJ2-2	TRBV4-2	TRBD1	TGTGCCAGCCACCGAGGGGACAGCGGGGAGCTGTTTTTT	CASHRGDSGELFF
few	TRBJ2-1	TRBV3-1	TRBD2	TGTGCCAGCAGCCAAGAAGGTAGACTAGCGGGAACCTACAATGAGCAGTTCTTC	CASSQEGRLAGTYNEQFF
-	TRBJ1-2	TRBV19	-	TGTGCCAGTAGTCCCGGACAGACCGTTTACTATGGCTACACCTTC	CASSPGQTVYYGYTF
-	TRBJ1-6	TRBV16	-	TGTGCCAGCAGCCAATCTCGGGGCAACTCACCCCTCCACTTT	CASSQSRGNSPLHF
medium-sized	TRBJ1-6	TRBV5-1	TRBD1	TGCGCCAGCAGCGGGGGACAGATAGATAATTCACCCCTCCACTTT	CASSGGQIDNSPLHF
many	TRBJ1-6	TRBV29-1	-	TGCAGGTTCACCTCCTCACCCCTCCACTTT	CRFTSSPLHF
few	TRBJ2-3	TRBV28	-	TGTGCCAGCAGTCCCGGACAGAACACAGATACGCAGTATTTT	CASSPGQNTDTQYF
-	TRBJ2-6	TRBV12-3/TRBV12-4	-	TGTGCCAGCTCCTTGGATTCTCTCTCTGGGGCCAACGTCCTGACTTTC	CASSLDSLSGANVLTF
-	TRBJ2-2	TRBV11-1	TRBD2	TGTGCCAGCAGCCCCGGACTAGCGGGGGGGCACGGGGAGCTGTTTTTT	CASSPGLAGGHGELFF
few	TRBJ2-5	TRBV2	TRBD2	TGTGCCAGCAGAGCGCCGGGACTAGAGGAGACCCAGTACTTC	CASRAPGLEETQYF
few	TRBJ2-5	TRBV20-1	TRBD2	TGCAGTGCTAGTGCACTAGCGGGGTTTCAAGAGACCCAGTACTTC	CSASALAGFQETQYF
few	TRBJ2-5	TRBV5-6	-	TGTGCCAGCAGCTTGGCCAGGTCCCAAGAGACCCAGTACTTC	CASSLARSQETQYF
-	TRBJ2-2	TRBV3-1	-	TGTGCCAGCAGCCCTATGAGTACCGGGGAGCTGTTTTTT	CASSPMSTGELFF
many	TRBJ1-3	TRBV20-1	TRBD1	TGCAGTGCTAGAGAGGTCCGGGACAGGAAAATATATTTT	CSAREVRDRKIYF
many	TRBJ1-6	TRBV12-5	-	TGTGCTAGTGGCAGTGGATATAATTCACCCCTCCACTTT	CASGSGYNSPLHF
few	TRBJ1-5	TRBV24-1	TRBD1	TGTGCCACCAGTGATTGGGGACAGGGAATTTGGGATAGCAATCAGCCCCAGCATTTT	CATSDWGQGIWDSNQPQHF
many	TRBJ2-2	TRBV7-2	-	TGTGCCAGCAGCTTAGCGACAGGGAGGACCGGGGAGCTGTTTTTT	CASSLATGRTGELFF
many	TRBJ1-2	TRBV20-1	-	TGCAGTGCGGAAGGTGGAGGAGGCTACACCTTC	CSAEGGGGYTF
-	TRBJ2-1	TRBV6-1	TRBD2	TGTGCCAGCAGTCCCGGGACTAGCGGTTACAATGAGCAGTTCTTC	CASSPGTSGYNEQFF
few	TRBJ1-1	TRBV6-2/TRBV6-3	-	TGTGCCAGCTCATTCGACGGGCGTTGGGGTTACACTGAAGCTTTCTTT	CASSFDGRWGYTEAFF
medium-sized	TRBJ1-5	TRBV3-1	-	TGTGCCAGCAGCCAGTTGGGGTCTGATCAGCCCCAGCATTTT	CASSQLGSDQPQHF
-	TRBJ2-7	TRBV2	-	TGTGCCAGCAGTTCGTCAGAGAGGGCAGCCAACGAGCAGTACTTC	CASSSSERAANEQYF
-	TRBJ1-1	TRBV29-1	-	TGCAGCGTTGAAGGGGGCTTCCAAGCTTTCTTT	CSVEGGFQAFF
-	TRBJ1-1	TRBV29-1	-	TGCAGCGCCCTGGAGAAGAACACTGAAGCTTTCTTT	CSALEKNTEAFF
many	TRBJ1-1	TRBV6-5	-	TGTGCCAGCCACAGGGTTATGAACACTGAAGCTTTCTTT	CASHRVMNTEAFF
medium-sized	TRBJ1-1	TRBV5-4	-	TGTGCCAGCAGCTTGTGGGGCTGGGAGACTGAAGCTTTCTTT	CASSLWGWETEAFF
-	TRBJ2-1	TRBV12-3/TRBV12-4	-	TGTGCCAGCAGTTTGGGGGACATCGATGAGCAGTTCTTC	CASSLGDIDEQFF
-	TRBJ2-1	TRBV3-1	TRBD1	TGTGCCAGCAGCCAACCGGAGGTTTGGGGACAGAACTACAATGAGCAGTTCTTC	CASSQPEVWGQNYNEQFF
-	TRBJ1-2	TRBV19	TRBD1	TGTGCCAGTAGTAGACACGGGACAGAAGCTAACTATGGCTACACCTTC	CASSRHGTEANYGYTF
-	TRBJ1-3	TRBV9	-	TGTGCCAGCAGCGTATCATTAGCCTCTGGAAACACCATATATTTT	CASSVSLASGNTIYF
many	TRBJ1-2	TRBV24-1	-	TGTGCCACCAGTTCGAACAATGGCTATGGCTACACCTTC	CATSSNNGYGYTF
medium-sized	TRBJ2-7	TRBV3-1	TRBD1	TGTGCCAGCAGCCCCGGGGACAGCTCATACTCCTACGAGCAGTACTTC	CASSPGDSSYSYEQYF
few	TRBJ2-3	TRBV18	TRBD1	TGTGCCAGCTCACCCGGACAGGCGACAGATACGCAGTATTTT	CASSPGQATDTQYF
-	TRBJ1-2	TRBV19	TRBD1	TGTGCCAGTAGTACGACAGGGGTTACGAGCTACACCTTC	CASSTTGVTSYTF
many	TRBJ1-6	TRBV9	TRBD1	TGTGCCAGCAGCTCTGGGGACAGCCTTAATTCACCCCTCCACTTT	CASSSGDSLNSPLHF
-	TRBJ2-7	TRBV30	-	TGTGCCTGGAGCACCTGGGGGGTCCCGGGAGAGCAGTACTTC	CAWSTWGVPGEQYF
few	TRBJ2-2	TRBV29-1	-	TGCAGCGTTGAGGGGAGCAGGAGAAACACCGGGGAGCTGTTTTTT	CSVEGSRRNTGELFF
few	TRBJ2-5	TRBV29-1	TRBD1	TGCAGCGTTTCAGTGGCAGGGGGAGAGACCCAGTACTTC	CSVSVAGGETQYF
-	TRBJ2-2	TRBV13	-	TGTGCCAGCAGCTCTAGAGGCGGGGAGCTGTTTTTT	CASSSRGGELFF
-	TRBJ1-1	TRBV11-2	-	TGTGCCAGCAGCTTAGAACCGGCGGGAGAAGCTTTCTTT	CASSLEPAGEAFF
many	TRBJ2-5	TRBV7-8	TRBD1	TGTGCCAGCAGCCGCAGGGGGCGACAAGAGACCCAGTACTTC	CASSRRGRQETQYF
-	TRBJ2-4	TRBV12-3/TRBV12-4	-	TGTGCCAGCAGTTTGGGGGGCTCGGCCAAAAACATTCAGTACTTC	CASSLGGSAKNIQYF
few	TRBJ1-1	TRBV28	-	TGTGCCAGCAGAGACAGGATGAACACTGAAGCTTTCTTT	CASRDRMNTEAFF
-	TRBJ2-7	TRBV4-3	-	TGCGCCAGCAGCCAAGATTTGATGGGGGCTTATTACGAGCAGTACTTC	CASSQDLMGAYYEQYF
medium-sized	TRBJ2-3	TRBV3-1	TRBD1	TGTGCCAGCAGCCAAGGGACAGGGCGCACAGATACGCAGTATTTT	CASSQGTGRTDTQYF
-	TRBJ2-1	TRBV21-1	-	TGTGCCAGCAGCAATACCCCCCACGAGGCGGCCAATCGGCCGGGTGAGCAGTTCTTC	CASSNTPHEAANRPGEQFF
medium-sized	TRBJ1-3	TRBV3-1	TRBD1	TGTGCCAGCAGCCAAAACAGGGGTGACACCATATATTTT	CASSQNRGDTIYF